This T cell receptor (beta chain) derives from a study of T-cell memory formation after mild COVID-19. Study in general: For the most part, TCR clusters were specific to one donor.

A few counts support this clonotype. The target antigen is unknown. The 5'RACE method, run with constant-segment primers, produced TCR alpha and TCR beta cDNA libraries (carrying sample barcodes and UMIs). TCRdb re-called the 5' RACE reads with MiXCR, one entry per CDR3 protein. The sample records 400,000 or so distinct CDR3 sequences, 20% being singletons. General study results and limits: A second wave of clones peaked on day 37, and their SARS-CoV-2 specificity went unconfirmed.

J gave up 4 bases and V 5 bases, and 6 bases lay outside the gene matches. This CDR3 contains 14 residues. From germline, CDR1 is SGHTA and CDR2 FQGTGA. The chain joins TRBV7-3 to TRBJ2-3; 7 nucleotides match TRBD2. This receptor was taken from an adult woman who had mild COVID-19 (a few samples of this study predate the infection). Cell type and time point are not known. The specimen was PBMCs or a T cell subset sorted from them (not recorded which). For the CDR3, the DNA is TGTGCCAGCAGCCCCGGACTAGAAGCAGATACGCAGTATTTT. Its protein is CASSPGLEADTQYF.